This TCR beta chain was profiled in a study of response to subunit inactivated influenza vaccine. Study-level results: The authors put forward the suggestion that each seasonal influenza vaccination may bring in only a limited number of new T cells.

For this clonotype: Its specificity is not known. One end of the junction fails to match germline, which may point to a read error.

Germline CDR1 is SGHDN and CDR2 is FVKESK. The length of the CDR3 is 12 residues. TCRdb called the RT-PCR reads again in MiXCR, with one record for every CDR3 protein. Of about 610,000 distinct CDR3 sequences listed, 12% to 15% are singletons. Sequencing was performed on PBMCs from blood, taken about 11 days after vaccination. This sequence joins TRBV14 and TRBJ2-1; no clear D. The TCR comes from a man aged 50 to 59 who received an inactivated influenza vaccine. The CDR3 DNA is TGTGCCAGCAGCCCCCACCACAATGAGCAGCTCTTC. Encoded protein: CASSPHHNEQLF.